The clone carrying this TCR beta chain was counted many times. Its antigen remains unknown. The source of the sample is a study of spatial heterogeneity in lung cancer. General study results and limits: Expanded alpha and beta TCR counts within tumors tracked tumor mutation counts.

Indicated time point: sample taken at primary tumor resection. More than 70 TRACERx patients with early, untreated non-small cell lung cancer donated samples. TCRdb passed the 5' RACE reads through MiXCR, listing each CDR3 protein once. The sample has about 9,200 distinct CDR3 sequences; 4% to 6% are singletons. The CDR3 runs to 12 residues. The germline V gene encodes CDR1 MGHRA and CDR2 YSYEKL. The V gene lost 0 bases and the J gene lost 10 bases, with 9 bases spanning the gap. The chain has TRBV4-1 and TRBJ1-1; D is undetermined. The sample consisted of lung tumor tissue, taken at surgery. This sequence was found in a female donor with early-stage non-small cell lung cancer. CDR3 nucleotides: TGCGCCAGCAGCCAAGATCGTAGGGTAGCTTTCTTT. Translated: CASSQDRRVAFF.